This record covers a single T cell receptor beta chain. TRB rearrangements spanning V, D and J were amplified using mixed TRB-A/B primers. TCRdb independently ran MiXCR on the multiplex PCR reads; one entry per CDR3 protein. The repertoire includes almost 9,500 distinct CDR3 sequences, around a third of them detected once, and 3.5% to 4% sits in the top ten. These data are taken from a study of T cell repertoires in aging, cancer and after chemotherapy. V was shortened by 1 base and J by 0 bases, with 7 bases between the two germline ends. The CDR3 consists of 14 residues. Germline-derived CDR1 and CDR2 are MNHNS and SASEGT. Amplification of TCR beta used genomic DNA extracted from peripheral blood.

The chain is built from TRBV6-1 and TRBJ2-7; possible D gene TRBD2, 6 bases. The sequencing input was blood. The TCR was taken from a human donor in good health. CDR3 region: CASSEGAGSYEQYF. The DNA for the CDR3 is TGTGCCAGCAGTGAAGGAGCGGGCTCCTACGAGCAGTACTTC.